The 26 T cell receptor beta chains below all came from one sample that was sequenced in a study of blood T cell repertoires in COVID-19. Profiling relied on immunoSEQ multiplex PCR, and the TCRdb table lists in-frame clones only, not all of them. The sample lists about 230,000 clones; approximately 80% were seen once. What was sequenced was peripheral blood. Receptors originate from a woman aged 45-65 years with acute or convalescent COVID-19.

The gene calls are TRBV12-3 or TRBV12-4 and TRBJ1-5; no firm D call. Between the trimmed V and J ends, which lost 6 bases and 4 bases, there was a span of 7 bases. This CDR3 region has 12 residues. The CDR3 coding sequence is TGTGCCAGCAGAACGAGGAATCAGCCCCAGCATTTT. Its translation is CASRTRNQPQHF.

J is TRBJ1-6 and V is TRBV23-1; 7 nucleotides agree with TRBD1. TRBV23-1 is an open reading frame, and its role is uncertain. The length of the CDR3 is 18 residues. Losses at the gene ends were 6 bases for V and 2 bases for J; bases not matched to a gene: 13. For the CDR3, the DNA is TGCGCCAGCAGAACCTCGGGAGACAGGGTCCCCTATAATTCACCCCTCCACTTT. Amino acids: CASRTSGDRVPYNSPLHF.

This clone was seen just once. This sequence joins TRBV7-2 and TRBJ1-6, with 7 bases fitting TRBD1. The V gene's germline CDR1 is SGHTA and CDR2 FQGNSA. The length of the CDR3 is 15 residues. The junction had 8 bases not matched to a gene; V was cut back by 5 bases and J by 7 bases. CDR3 coding DNA: TGTGCCAGCAGCGGGGCGGGAGGGGGCAATTCACCCCTCCACTTT. This translates into CASSGAGGGNSPLHF.

The chain combines TRBV6-5 with TRBJ1-4; D is perhaps TRBD1 (6 bases). There are 15 residues in the CDR3. The germline V and J ends were trimmed by 5 bases and 2 bases, with 12 bases remaining between them. Germline CDR1 is MNHEY and CDR2 is SVGAGI. The DNA of the CDR3 is TGTGCCAGCAGTCACCCAGGGGCGACTAATGAAAAACTGTTTTTT. Its protein is CASSHPGATNEKLFF.

The chain links TRBV6-1 to TRBJ2-1, with a possible D match to TRBD2 (5 bases). This CDR3 spans 14 amino acids. The germline V and J ends were trimmed by 2 bases and 9 bases, with 14 bases remaining between them. Germline CDR1 is MNHNS and CDR2 is SASEGT. The CDR3 region is CASSETGRMGEQFF. DNA for the CDR3: TGTGCCAGCAGTGAAACGGGAAGGATGGGTGAGCAGTTCTTC.

The chain carries TRBV7-6 and TRBJ1-3, with D perhaps matching TRBD1 (5 bases). This CDR3 spans 16 amino acids. Germline-derived CDR1 and CDR2 are SGHVS and FNYEAQ. Trimming stripped 5 bases from V and 3 bases from J, with 17 bases between. The CDR3 DNA reads as TGTGCCAGCAGCCAAAATCAGGGACTCAGTGGAAACACCATATATTTT. This translates into CASSQNQGLSGNTIYF.

This clone showed up just a few times. The chain is built from TRBV24-1 and TRBJ2-7; a possible D gene is TRBD1 (5 bases). This CDR3 region has 13 residues. V was cut by 4 bases and J by 3 bases, with 9 bases left in between. CDR1 KGHDR and CDR2 SFDVKD come from the germline V gene. The CDR3 protein is CATSEGPNYEQYF. The CDR3 coding sequence is TGTGCCACCAGTGAGGGGCCTAACTACGAGCAGTACTTC.

J is TRBJ1-2 and V is TRBV5-6, with 7 bases aligning to TRBD1. Looked up from germline, CDR1 is SGHDT and CDR2 is YYEEEE. This CDR3 has 13 amino acids. The V and J ends lost 5 bases and 5 bases, in that order; junction bases with no gene match: 6. The CDR3 nucleotides read TGTGCCAGCAGTTCGGGACAGCGATATGGCTACACCTTC. Its protein is CASSSGQRYGYTF.

The sample holds one count of this clone. The chain links TRBV4-2 to TRBJ2-1, with TRBD2 matching 10 bases. Germline assignment: CDR1 LGHNA and CDR2 YNFKEQ. This CDR3 comprises 17 residues. The junction had 11 bases not matched to a gene; V was cut back by 8 bases and J by 1 base. The CDR3 reads CASGSSGGAPSYNEQFF. The CDR3 DNA follows: TGTGCCAGCGGATCTAGCGGGGGTGCCCCATCCTACAATGAGCAGTTCTTC.

This clone was seen more than once but under ten times. The chain couples TRBV11-1 to TRBJ1-4, with 7 bases fitting TRBD1. Germline trimming cut 5 bases from V and 8 bases from J; bases unmatched to any gene: 11. This CDR3 comprises 15 residues. Germline CDR1 and CDR2: SGHAT and FQDESV (reference sequence). CDR3 nucleotides: TGTGCCAGCAGCCGACAGACAGGGCGCAAAGAAAAACTGTTTTTT. Encoded protein: CASSRQTGRKEKLFF.

The chain uses TRBV9 and TRBJ2-2; D perhaps matches TRBD1 (6 bases). The germline V gene encodes CDR1 SGDLS and CDR2 YYNGEE. This CDR3 spans 13 amino acids. The V gene lost 3 bases and the J gene lost 6 bases, with 9 bases spanning the gap. This CDR3 is CASSGKGAGELFF. The DNA for the CDR3 is TGTGCCAGCAGCGGTAAGGGGGCCGGGGAGCTGTTTTTT.

The CDR3 reads CASSRRGGGNQPQHF. The CDR3, as DNA: TGTGCCAGCAGCCGGCGGGGCGGTGGCAATCAGCCCCAGCATTTT. The chain employs TRBV5-6 and TRBJ1-5, with D possibly matching TRBD1 (5 bases). CDR3 length: 15 residues. V lost 4 bases, J lost 2 bases, and 13 bases lay in between. Germline CDR1 reads SGHDT; CDR2 reads YYEEEE.

The chain couples TRBV9 to TRBJ1-5; D is possibly TRBD1 (6 bases). The CDR3 extends over 16 amino acids. The ends were cut back, 0 bases at V and 0 bases at J, with 10 bases in the middle. Looked up from germline, CDR1 is SGDLS and CDR2 is YYNGEE. The CDR3 spells CASSVGVQGSNQPQHF. The CDR3 coding sequence is TGTGCCAGCAGCGTAGGGGTACAGGGTAGCAATCAGCCCCAGCATTTT.

The rearrangement links TRBV10-2 to TRBJ2-7; D may be TRBD1 (6 bases). Germline CDR1 reads WSHSY; CDR2 reads SAAADI. Trimming cost V 1 base and J 2 bases, with 6 bases left between them. This CDR3 has 13 amino acids. The CDR3 DNA reads TGCGCCAGCAGTGAGTACAGGGCCTACGAGCAGTACTTC. It yields the protein CASSEYRAYEQYF.

This clone was seen a few times. The rearrangement joins TRBV28 to TRBJ1-1; 10 nucleotides agree with TRBD1. The V gene end was trimmed by 6 bases and the J gene end by 10 bases; junction bases not matched to a gene: 17. The CDR3 totals 16 residues. The germline V gene has CDR1 MDHEN and CDR2 SYDVKM. The CDR3 bases are TGTGCCAGCAGCCTCGGGACAGGGGTCCTCTGGCCTGGAGCTTTCTTT. This codes for CASSLGTGVLWPGAFF.

Only one count was recorded for this clone. The chain recombines TRBV5-1 with TRBJ2-7; 8 bases fit TRBD2. J was trimmed by 2 bases and V by 4 bases; bases with no gene match: 8. CDR3 size: 15 residues. The germline V gene has CDR1 SGHRS and CDR2 YFSETQ. CDR3 in amino acids: CASSGVAGSTYEQYF. The CDR3 DNA sequence: TGCGCCAGCAGCGGGGTAGCGGGGAGCACCTACGAGCAGTACTTC.

CDR3 sequence (DNA): TGTGCCTGGAGTAGCCCCCCTTCGAACACTGAAGCTTTCTTT. Translation gives CAWSSPPSNTEAFF. This chain links TRBV30 with TRBJ1-1; no reliable D call. With 2 bases removed from V and 1 base from J, the gap between germline ends came to 11 bases. The CDR3 covers 14 residues. Germline V gene data show CDR1 as GTSNPN and CDR2 as SVGIG (reference sequence).

This clone was seen more than once but under ten times. This chain joins TRBV7-9 and TRBJ1-1; D not resolved. In germline, CDR1 is SEHNR, CDR2 FQNEAQ (reference sequence). There are 15 residues in the CDR3. V shed 2 bases and J shed 6 bases, with 16 bases lying between them. The CDR3 reads CASSLFERGLAEAFF. For the CDR3, the DNA is TGTGCCAGCAGCTTATTCGAACGGGGTTTGGCTGAAGCTTTCTTT.

This clone has just one count. V usage is TRBV4-1 and J usage is TRBJ1-5; TRBD1 might be the D (5 bases). The CDR3 extends over 17 amino acids. V lost 0 bases and J lost 2, with 14 bases in between. CDR1 and CDR2 (germline): MGHRA, YSYEKL. CDR3 in amino acids: CASSQDWGVRGNQPQHF. Here the CDR3 DNA reads TGCGCCAGCAGCCAAGATTGGGGCGTCAGGGGCAATCAGCCCCAGCATTTT.

The chain uses TRBV14 and TRBJ1-1; tentative D call: TRBD1 (6 bases). CDR3 length equals 14 residues. CDR1 is SGHDN, CDR2 FVKESK, per germline. V lost 6 bases, J lost 2 bases, and 13 bases lay in between. The CDR3 DNA sequence: TGTGCCAGCAGGCCGATGACAGGAAACACTGAAGCTTTCTTT. Protein sequence: CASRPMTGNTEAFF.

The chain is built from TRBV3-1 (or the pseudogene TRBV3-2) and TRBJ1-3, with 7 bases fitting TRBD1. CDR3 size: 13 residues. Per the germline V gene, CDR1 is LGHDT and CDR2 is YNNKEL (reference sequence). Trimming removed 8 bases from V and 2 bases from J; junction bases left unmatched: 3. This CDR3 reads CASGTDAGNTIYF. CDR3 nucleotide sequence: TGTGCCAGCGGGACAGACGCTGGAAACACCATATATTTT.

This clone was detected a few times. The chain has TRBV19 and TRBJ1-2, with D tentatively TRBD1 (5 bases). Per the germline V gene, CDR1 is LNHDA and CDR2 is SQIVND (reference sequence). Trimming shortened V by 4 bases and J by 4 bases, and 10 bases separated the two germline ends. This CDR3 is 13 amino acids long. CDR3 amino acids: CASSSGRGYGYTF. DNA for the CDR3: TGTGCCAGTAGTAGCGGTAGGGGCTATGGCTACACCTTC. Using reference TRBV19 and TRBJ1-2 for the parts outside the CDR3, the full variable domain is DGGITQSPKYLFRKEGQNVTLSCEQNLNHDAMYWYRQDPGQGLRLIYYSQIVNDFQKGDIAEGYSVSREKKESFPLTVTSAQKNPTAFYLCASSSGRGYGYTFGSGTRLTVV.

The V and J genes are TRBV18 and TRBJ1-2, with TRBD1 as a possible D gene (6 bases). Germline V gene sequence: CDR1 KGHSH, CDR2 LQKENI. The germline V and J ends were trimmed by 0 bases and 8 bases, with 13 bases remaining between them. This CDR3 is built from 14 residues. This CDR3 reads CASSPPGSQGGYTF. The CDR3 DNA is TGTGCCAGCTCACCACCCGGGTCCCAGGGGGGCTACACCTTC.

This chain links TRBV19 with TRBJ2-7; the match to TRBD2 covers 11 bases. The CDR3 covers 16 residues. The germline V gene has CDR1 LNHDA and CDR2 SQIVND (reference sequence). The trim removed 3 bases at V and 3 bases at J, leaving 7 bases unmatched. The CDR3 DNA reads as TGTGCCAGTAGTATCAGGGAGACTAGCGGGGACTACGAGCAGTACTTC. This codes for CASSIRETSGDYEQYF.

The V call is TRBV3-1 (or the pseudogene TRBV3-2), the J call TRBJ1-6; possible D gene TRBD1, 5 bases. Germline V gene data show CDR1 as LGHDT and CDR2 as YNNKEL (reference sequence). This CDR3 is built from 15 residues. V lost 2 bases and J lost 10, with 15 bases in between. The CDR3 sequence: CASSQSRTQGSPLHF. The CDR3 nucleotides are TGTGCCAGCAGCCAATCCCGGACCCAGGGCTCACCCCTCCACTTT.

This clone came up a few times. The V and J genes are TRBV28 and TRBJ1-2; tentatively, D is TRBD1 (5 bases). The CDR3 runs 12 residues. Germline V gene data show CDR1 as MDHEN and CDR2 as SYDVKM. V gave up 5 bases and J gave up 8 bases, with 12 bases separating them. CDR3 sequence (DNA): TGTGCCAGCAGTAGACAGTCCCTGGGCTACACCTTC. It yields the protein CASSRQSLGYTF.